Detailed here is one T cell receptor (beta chain). These data belong to a study of shared clonotypes between healthy human individuals. Assay runs were performed at deep level. The repertoire was sequenced with immunoSEQ multiplex PCR; TCRdb's copy has only in-frame clones and lacks some. The profile shows nearly 500,000 clones, about 79% of them singletons. This CDR3 has 19 amino acids. The germline CDR1 and CDR2 sequences are SGHVT and SQSDAQ. The V segment lost 1 base and the J segment 0 bases; nucleotides outside the gene matches: 10. This TCR came from a woman aged 40-49 years in good health. Some clones in this sample may be carry-over from other donors' samples. This sequence joins TRBV7-4 and TRBJ1-3; TRBD1 matches 9 bases. Sequences were obtained from PBMCs. The CDR3 reads CASSLVGTGPLFSGNTIYF. The CDR3 DNA is TGTGCCAGCAGCTTAGTGGGGACAGGGCCCCTGTTCTCTGGAAACACCATATATTTT.